The rows below give T cell receptor beta chains drawn from one sample of a study of shared clonotypes between healthy human individuals. Clones were read by immunoSEQ multiplex PCR, and TCRdb kept only the in-frame ones, dropping some. The table records roughly 810,000 clones, approximately 97% of them present only once. The sequencing input was naive CD8+ T cells sorted from blood. Receptors originate from a man aged 25 to 45 in good health. Each CDR3 is given without its conserved first and last residue. D genes are given only for firm matches.

TRBJ1-4 TRBV18 . ASSSSGIPEKLF
TRBJ2-3 TRBV7-9 . AARDGGTDTQY
TRBJ1-1 TRBV14 . ASSQDFWQLNTEAF
TRBJ1-4 TRBV4-1 . ASSQEPTAEEKLF
TRBJ1-1 TRBV25-1 . ASSAGFFAEAF
TRBJ2-7 TRBV5-1 . ASSLRDTIEQY
TRBJ2-6 TRBV10-3 . AISEYRLHSQSGANVLT
TRBJ2-7 TRBV28 . ASSALFVSYEQY
TRBJ2-1 TRBV29-1 . SVEGMGLGTLDEQL
TRBJ2-1 TRBV5-4 . ASGIYGGWAFAGNEQF
TRBJ2-7 TRBV27 TRBD1 ASSFYGGQSSYEQY
TRBJ2-7 TRBV2 TRBD2 ASRQTSGRPEEQY
TRBJ2-7 TRBV27 TRBD2 ASSPHGGDIPYEQY
TRBJ2-3 TRBV9 . ASSVGGGGRSDTQY
TRBJ2-1 TRBV27 . ASSFIYTADDEQF
TRBJ1-1 TRBV29-1 . SVEDGNTEAF
TRBJ2-7 TRBV27 . ASSLIPGIPYEQY
TRBJ2-7 TRBV10-1 TRBD1 ASSEGTGEGGLVYEQY
TRBJ2-6 TRBV11-3 . ASSPHGGYSGANVLT
TRBJ2-3 TRBV6-6 TRBD2 ASSSNLAADTDTQY